This TCR beta chain was obtained from a study of blood T cell repertoires in COVID-19. V lost 1 base and J 7 bases, leaving 12 bases between the germline ends. The CDR3 covers 14 residues. Germline lookup yields CDR1 SGHKS and CDR2 YYEKEE (reference sequence). This clone has more than one count but fewer than ten. Original methodology: Reference gene primer amplification gave estimated nucleated cell counts. Here immunoSEQ multiplex PCR was the method, and the copy in TCRdb shows in-frame clones only, minus some. The DNA gave D and trimming, while V, J and clone size come from that table. The sample holds just over 250,000 clones; about 80% are singletons and the top ten take 4.1%.

The sequencing sample was made of PBMCs or T cells enriched from blood (not recorded which). This receptor was obtained from a man younger than 40 with acute COVID-19. V and J are TRBV5-5 and TRBJ2-1; perhaps TRBD1 as D (5 bases). Here the CDR3 reads CASSLSRGLNEQFF. In DNA, the CDR3 is TGTGCCAGCAGCTTGTCAAGGGGCCTTAATGAGCAGTTCTTC.